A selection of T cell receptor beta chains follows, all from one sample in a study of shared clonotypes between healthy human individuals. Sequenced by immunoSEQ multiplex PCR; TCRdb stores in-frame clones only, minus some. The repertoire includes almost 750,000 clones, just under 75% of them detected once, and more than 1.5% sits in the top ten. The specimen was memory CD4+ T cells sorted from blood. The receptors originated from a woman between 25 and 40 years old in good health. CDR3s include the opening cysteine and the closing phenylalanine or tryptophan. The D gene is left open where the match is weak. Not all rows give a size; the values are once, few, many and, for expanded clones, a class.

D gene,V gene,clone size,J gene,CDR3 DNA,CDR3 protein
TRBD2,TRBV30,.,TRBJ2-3,TGTGCCTGGAGCATTAGCGGGGATACGCAGTATTTT,CAWSISGDTQYF
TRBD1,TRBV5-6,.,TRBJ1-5,TGTGCCAGCAGCCCCTGGACAGGGAATCAGCCCCAGCATTTT,CASSPWTGNQPQHF
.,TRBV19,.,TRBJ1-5,TGTGCCAGTAGTATAGATCCCAGGGGTAGTGGCAATCAGCCCCAGCATTTT,CASSIDPRGSGNQPQHF
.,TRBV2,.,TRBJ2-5,TGTGCCAGCAGTGAGCGTCGGGAGACCCAGTACTTC,CASSERRETQYF
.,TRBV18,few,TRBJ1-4,TGTGCCAGCTCACCGACCGCGGCGGCGATGAATGAAAAACTGTTTTTT,CASSPTAAAMNEKLFF
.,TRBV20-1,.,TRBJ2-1,TGCAGTGCTATTGGAACGCAGGAGCAGTTCTTC,CSAIGTQEQFF
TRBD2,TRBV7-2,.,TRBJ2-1,TGTGCCAGCAGCTTAGAAGCGGGGCTGAGGAATGAGCAGTTCTTC,CASSLEAGLRNEQFF
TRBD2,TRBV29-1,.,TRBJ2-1,TGCAGCGTTGGTCGTAGGGGACTAGCGAACAATGAGCAGTTCTTC,CSVGRRGLANNEQFF
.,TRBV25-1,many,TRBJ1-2,TGTGCCAGCAGTGAATATGGTGGCTACACCTTC,CASSEYGGYTF
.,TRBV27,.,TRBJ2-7,TGTGCCAGCAGTTCCTCCCCCTTCCTTTCCTACGAGCAGTACTTC,CASSSSPFLSYEQYF
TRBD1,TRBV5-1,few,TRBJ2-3,TGCGCCAGCAGCTATGGACAGGGCACAGATACGCAGTATTTT,CASSYGQGTDTQYF
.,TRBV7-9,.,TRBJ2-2,TGTGCCAGCAGCTTAGGGGCAGGGAACACCGGGGAGCTGTTTTTT,CASSLGAGNTGELFF
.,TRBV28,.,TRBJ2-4,TGTGCCAGCAGTTCCCCGGACAGTCCCAAAAACATTCAGTACTTC,CASSSPDSPKNIQYF
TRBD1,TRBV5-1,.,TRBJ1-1,TGCGCCAGCACCCTACAGGGGGCTGAAACTGAAGCTTTCTTT,CASTLQGAETEAFF
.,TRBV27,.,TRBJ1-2,TGTGCCAGCAGTTTATCCCCGGGAGGGAACTATGGCTACACCTTC,CASSLSPGGNYGYTF
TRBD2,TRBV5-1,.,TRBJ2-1,TGCGCCAGCAGCACCGGACTAGCGGGAGCGGGTGGTGAGCAGTTCTTC,CASSTGLAGAGGEQFF
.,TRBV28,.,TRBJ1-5,TGTGCCAGCAGTGCACCCGGTGGTAGCAATCAGCCCCAGCATTTT,CASSAPGGSNQPQHF
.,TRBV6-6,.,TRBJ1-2,TGTGCCAGCAGTTACAGGGCAGATGGCTACACCTTC,CASSYRADGYTF
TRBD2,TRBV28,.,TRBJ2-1,TGTGCCAGCAGTTTGGCTAGCGGGAGGGAAAATGAGCAGTTCTTC,CASSLASGRENEQFF
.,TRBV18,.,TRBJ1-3,TGTGCCAGCTCACCACCGGTGTCCGGATACTCTGGAAACACCATATATTTT,CASSPPVSGYSGNTIYF
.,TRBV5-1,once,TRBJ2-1,TGCGCCAGCAGCTTGCGGGTTGCGGACAATGAGCAGTTCTTC,CASSLRVADNEQFF